This T cell receptor (beta chain) derives from a study of T cell responses to AZD1222 COVID-19 vaccine. This table comes from immunoSEQ multiplex PCR, and its TCRdb copy is limited to in-frame clones, with some not included. The repertoire includes around 190,000 clones, roughly 92% of them detected once, and about 1.7% sits in the top ten. The CDR3 covers 15 residues. Germline V gene sequence: CDR1 MNHEY, CDR2 SVGAGI. The V and J ends lost 0 bases and 4 bases respectively, with 10 bases between them. Details on this clone: What it recognizes is unknown.

Whole-study results and caveats: Elevations in Spike-specific TCR breadth and depth followed administration of two AZD1222 doses.

The sequence derives from an adult who received the AZD1222 COVID-19 vaccine. The gene calls are TRBV6-5 and TRBJ2-1, with D possibly TRBD2 on 5 matching bases. The starting material was peripheral blood, obtained 28 days after the second AZD1222 dose. The CDR3 here is CASSYSHGIYNEQFF. The CDR3 DNA follows: TGTGCCAGCAGTTACTCGCACGGGATATACAATGAGCAGTTCTTC.